The 19 T cell receptor beta chains listed next were all sequenced from one sample in a study of blood T cell repertoires in COVID-19. Libraries were prepared by immunoSEQ multiplex PCR; TCRdb keeps only in-frame clonotypes and omits some of them. This table holds 300,000 to 450,000 clones, roughly 77% found once. Source material: peripheral blood. The receptors derive from a human donor with acute or convalescent COVID-19. The donor label of this sample is uncertain.

The chain has TRBV7-6 and TRBJ2-1; 10 bases line up with TRBD2. The V segment lost 5 bases and the J segment 6 bases; nucleotides outside the gene matches: 7. CDR1 is SGHVS and CDR2 is FNYEAQ in the germline V gene. The CDR3 spans 15 residues. In DNA, the CDR3 is TGTGCCAGCAGCCTCGGACTAGCGGAGCTCAATGAGCAGTTCTTC. It codes for CASSLGLAELNEQFF.

This sequence joins TRBV6-5 and TRBJ1-1, with D unclear. Deletions cut 6 bases from V and 1 base from J, with 9 bases between. Germline V gene sequence: CDR1 MNHEY, CDR2 SVGAGI. This CDR3 region has 13 residues. CDR3 protein: CASRPTPNTEAFF. CDR3 nucleotide sequence: TGTGCCAGCAGACCGACACCGAACACTGAAGCTTTCTTT.

The genes are TRBV18 and TRBJ2-1; a possible D gene is TRBD1 (5 bases). The V end lost 5 bases, the J end lost 4 bases, and 18 bases lay between the germline ends. In germline, CDR1 is KGHSH, CDR2 LQKENI. The CDR3 is made up of 16 amino acids. In DNA, the CDR3 is TGTGCCAGCTCAGCGCAAACAGGTTCCTCTTACAATGAGCAGTTCTTC. Protein sequence: CASSAQTGSSYNEQFF.

In its sample, this clone was seen a few times. The gene calls are TRBV2 and TRBJ2-3, with 9 bases that match TRBD2. Germline CDR1 reads SNHLY; CDR2 reads FYNNEI. Unmatched junction bases numbered 5, after V lost 6 bases and J lost 1 base. The CDR3 is 15 residues long. The CDR3 region has the DNA TGTGCCAGCAGAGCCCTAGCGGGGCGCACAGATACGCAGTATTTT. Residues: CASRALAGRTDTQYF. Full variable domain (missing parts from reference TRBV2 and TRBJ2-3): EPEVTQTPSHQVTQMGQEVILRCVPISNHLYFYWYRQILGQKVEFLVSFYNNEISEKSEIFDDQFSVERPDGSNFTLKIRSTKLEDSAMYFCASRALAGRTDTQYFGPGTRLTVL.

The sample holds one count of this clone. V is TRBV28 and J is TRBJ1-1; D possibly corresponds to TRBD1 (5 bases). Per germline, CDR1 MDHEN and CDR2 SYDVKM. V dropped 3 bases and J dropped 0 bases, with 11 bases sitting between them. This CDR3 region has 15 residues. The DNA of the CDR3 is TGTGCCAGCAGTTTCAGGGCCCGGCTGAACACTGAAGCTTTCTTT. This encodes CASSFRARLNTEAFF.

The chain joins TRBV13 to TRBJ1-5; 7 bases fit TRBD1. The germline V gene has CDR1 PRHDT and CDR2 FYEKMQ (reference sequence). V lost 5 bases, J lost 7 bases, and 8 bases stayed unmatched. The CDR3 extends over 14 amino acids. Here the CDR3 DNA reads TGTGCCAGCAGCAAGAGGGGGCAGAGGCAGCCCCAGCATTTT. This codes for CASSKRGQRQPQHF.

The rearrangement uses TRBV7-9 and TRBJ2-5; 8 bases agree with TRBD2. Germline values: CDR1 SEHNR, CDR2 FQNEAQ (reference sequence). CDR3 length: 15 residues. V shed 4 bases and J 5 bases; nucleotides not matched to a gene: 9. The CDR3 sequence is CASSSSGGLRETQYF. DNA of the CDR3: TGTGCCAGCAGCTCCAGCGGGGGCTTAAGGGAGACCCAGTACTTC.

About this clone itself: A clone one base away is much larger, so this may be a read error. V gene TRBV7-9 combines with J gene TRBJ2-7, with D hard to call. This CDR3 spans 12 amino acids. Germline V lookup: CDR1 SEHNR, CDR2 FQNEAQ (reference sequence). Trimming removed 5 bases from V and 3 bases from J, with 8 bases in between. CDR3 coding DNA: TGTGCCAGCAGCCACTCCCACTACGAGCAGTACTTC. It specifies CASSHSHYEQYF.

This clone was found once. The chain joins TRBV27 to TRBJ1-6; possibly TRBD1 for D (6 bases). The CDR3 runs 15 residues. The V and J ends lost 2 bases and 6 bases respectively, with 11 bases between them. CDR1 and CDR2 (germline): MNHEY, SMNVEV (reference sequence). CDR3 residues: CASSLGDRRNSPLHF. The CDR3 DNA reads TGTGCCAGCAGTTTAGGCGACAGGCGTAATTCACCCCTCCACTTT.

The V and J genes are TRBV18 and TRBJ1-4, with TRBD1 as a possible D gene (6 bases). With 6 bases removed from V and 5 bases from J, the gap between germline ends came to 13 bases. The CDR3 is made up of 14 amino acids. The germline V gene has CDR1 KGHSH and CDR2 LQKENI. The CDR3 sequence: CASSSGTGNEKLFF. The CDR3 nucleotides are TGTGCCAGCTCCTCTGGAACAGGGAATGAAAAACTGTTTTTT.

The rearrangement joins TRBV30 to TRBJ1-1; TRBD1 might be the D (5 bases). Per germline, CDR1 GTSNPN and CDR2 SVGIG (reference sequence). V shed 5 bases and J shed 4 bases, with 11 bases lying between them. There are 12 residues in the CDR3. The CDR3 DNA reads as TGTGCCTGGCAGCAGGGAGGCACTGAAGCTTTCTTT. As protein: CAWQQGGTEAFF.

The chain links TRBV2 to TRBJ1-5; 12 nucleotides agree with TRBD1. CDR1 and CDR2 from the germline V gene are SNHLY and FYNNEI. The CDR3 is 13 residues long. V was clipped by 5 bases and J by 16 bases; unmatched bases: 9. The DNA of the CDR3 is TGTGCCAGCAGTTTAGGGGGACAGGGGGCTTTCCATTTT. This gives the protein CASSLGGQGAFHF.

This clone has a handful of counts. J is TRBJ2-1 and V is TRBV28; TRBD2 matches at 8 bases. Unmatched junction bases numbered 16, after V lost 7 bases and J lost 8 bases. CDR1 and CDR2 (germline): MDHEN, SYDVKM. The CDR3 consists of 16 residues. Here the CDR3 DNA reads TGTGCCAGCATCCCGGGAGGGCAGGTCAATAGCGATGAGCAGTTCTTC. Amino acids: CASIPGGQVNSDEQFF.

This clone was seen once. The chain links TRBV19 to TRBJ1-2; a possible D gene is TRBD1 (6 bases). This CDR3 is built from 13 residues. Germline CDR1 and CDR2: LNHDA and SQIVND (reference sequence). V gave up 6 bases and J gave up 4 bases, with 12 bases separating them. CDR3 in amino acids: CASRRTGTYGYTF. CDR3 coding DNA: TGTGCCAGTAGACGCACAGGGACCTATGGCTACACCTTC.

Only one count was recorded for this clone. The CDR3 DNA reads as TGTGCCAGCAGTGTTAGGGACAGGAACTACGAGCAGTACTTC. This codes for CASSVRDRNYEQYF. V gene TRBV6-6 combines with J gene TRBJ2-7; 8 positions match TRBD1. The CDR3 sequence is 14 residues long. Per the germline V gene, CDR1 is MNHNY and CDR2 is SVGAGI (reference sequence). Trimming removed 5 bases from V and 3 bases from J; junction bases left unmatched: 6.

V gene TRBV14 combines with J gene TRBJ2-5, with D perhaps TRBD2 (7 bases). Germline V CDR1 and CDR2: SGHDN, FVKESK. This CDR3 region has 15 residues. Trimming took off 4 bases at V and 4 bases at J, with 16 bases between the two ends. The DNA of the CDR3 is TGTGCCAGCAGCCCCCTGTCGGGGGGCGGAGAGACCCAGTACTTC. Protein: CASSPLSGGGETQYF.

The chain couples TRBV5-1 to TRBJ2-7, with D unresolved. This CDR3 is 13 amino acids long. CDR1 SGHRS and CDR2 YFSETQ come from the germline V gene. With 7 bases removed from V and 0 bases from J, the gap between germline ends came to 11 bases. DNA of the CDR3: TGCGCCAGCGGCCCACGGAGCTCCTACGAGCAGTACTTC. Protein product: CASGPRSSYEQYF.

V and J are TRBV19 and TRBJ1-6, with 7 bases matching TRBD1. The CDR3 has 16 amino acids. With 3 bases clipped from V and 9 bases from J, the junction kept 11 bases outside the gene matches. CDR1 LNHDA and CDR2 SQIVND come from the germline V gene (reference sequence). In DNA, the CDR3 is TGTGCCAGTAGTATTGGACGGACAGGTCAGGGTTCACCCCTCCACTTT. Translation gives CASSIGRTGQGSPLHF.

The rearrangement uses TRBV30 and TRBJ2-2; 9 bases are a match to TRBD1. This CDR3 has 14 amino acids. V lost 4 bases and J lost 8; bases outside the gene matches: 8. Germline CDR1 and CDR2: GTSNPN and SVGIG (reference sequence). This CDR3 reads CAWTPQGAWGELFF. Here the CDR3 DNA reads TGTGCCTGGACCCCACAGGGGGCTTGGGGGGAGCTGTTTTTT. Filled out from reference TRBV30 and TRBJ2-2, the complete variable domain reads SQTIHQWPATLVQPVGSPLSLECTVEGTSNPNLYWYRQAAGRGLQLLFYSVGIGQISSEVPQNLSASRPQDRQFILSSKKLLLSDSGFYLCAWTPQGAWGELFFGEGSRLTVL.